This TCR beta chain was profiled in a study of tumor-infiltrating lymphocytes in primary liver carcinoma (dated by TCRdb to the late 2010s). In the study overall: Between November 2015 and March 2016, roughly five patients in China with histopathologically diagnosed primary liver carcinoma had their tumors surgically resected. Hepatocellular carcinoma (four) or combined HCC and intrahepatic cholangiocarcinoma (one) was present in the five patients, who were three men and two women aged 30 to 69 years. Technical replicate repertoires showed high reproducibility, with mean shared-clone rates roughly 0.87 and correlation coefficients above 0.95. A total of 35 specimens from 5 patients, comprising some 25 tumor regions, 5 adjacent noncancerous liver tissues and 5 peripheral blood samples, were covered by TCRbeta repertoire sequencing. Each sample produced about 3.65 to 7.5 million productive TCRbeta reads, and read depth showed no significant difference between tissue types. The five patients had tumors staged T1-T3 N0M0, with maximum diameters ranging from 4.2 to 10 cm. TCRbeta repertoire sequencing, expression microarrays and whole-exome sequencing were combined in the study across five regions of each liver tumor, with adjacent normal tissue and blood also included. On the study overall, not on this receptor specifically: Only 4 or 5 patients were included in the study, and the authors note that the findings should be validated in a larger study. Because only the TCR beta chain was sequenced and unpaired alpha chains were not captured, true repertoire diversity is likely underestimated. Repertoire overlap was found to be higher between tumor regions (mean approximately 35%) than between tumor-adjacent (roughly 17%) or tumor-blood (about 15%) pairs, consistent with antigen-driven expansion. Because the samples were bulk and unsorted, CD4+ and CD8+ T cell repertoires could not be compared. The top 250 clones made up a significantly larger repertoire fraction in tumors than in blood (p = 0.039).

Blood RNA was extracted from unsorted whole blood using TRIzol reagent, and germline DNA was obtained with the DNeasy Blood & Tissue kit. Patients had chronic HBV infection and were treatment-naive at sampling. Before surgery, about 4 milliliters of peripheral blood were collected into K2EDTA tubes. For this chain, trimming is 5 bases at the V end and 7 bases at the J end, and the number of junction bases without a gene match is 13. The germline V gene encodes CDR1 MGHRA and CDR2 YSYEKL. There are 15 amino acids in the CDR3, from cysteine to phenylalanine inclusive. The read is trimmed to its CDR3 DNA, 45 bases read in frame from base 1. In regard to this clonotype: Its antigen target is currently unknown. The input lacks base qualities; no much larger clone sits a single base away.

Using a constant-region primer and ProtoScript II reverse transcriptase, TCRbeta-specific cDNA was reverse-transcribed from roughly 460 ng total RNA. Construction of the TCRbeta libraries relied on three nested rounds of multiplex PCR, following a slightly modified ARM-PCR procedure. Each of the first two PCR rounds ran for about 10 cycles using multiplex TRBV1-TRBV30 forward primers together with a Cbeta reverse primer. Sample barcodes and Illumina adapters were attached in a final 25-cycle PCR using Deep VentR polymerase. Before sequencing, amplicons between 200 and 500 bp were purified from gel using a QIAquick gel extraction kit. An Illumina HiSeq 2500 was used to sequence the TCRbeta amplicons, generating 250-bp paired-end reads. Per the authors' processing: Trimmomatic v0.33 was used to quality-trim the reads, and FLASH v1.2.11 was used to merge paired reads so that full CDR3 sequences could be recovered. MiGEC v1.2.1b assigned V, D and J germline segments to the rearranged TCRbeta sequences. Clonotype statistics and Shannon-Wiener diversity indices were computed with VDJtools v1.0.0. Except for diversity analysis, only each sample's 250 most abundant clonotypes were used in subsequent analyses to reduce sampling bias. Clones were called with MiXCR by TCRdb after fastp trimmed the public reads at Q25, and only in-frame beta chains were retained. For every CDR3 protein sequence, its rows merge into one entry that carries the most common genes and DNA. TCRdb assigned the V and J calls; the authors' analysis was not used. Here the sample has 150,000 to 200,000 distinct CDR3 sequences; roughly 60% occur a single time. Approximately 65% of the sample is taken by the ten largest.

The chain is assembled from TRBV4-1 and TRBJ1-2; the central 7 bases match TRBD1. The sample was peripheral blood. The clonotype was recovered from a man in his forties with primary liver carcinoma and hepatitis B virus infection. The CDR3 protein: CASSYPGRGNAGYTF. The DNA is as follows: TGCGCCAGCAGCTATCCGGGCAGGGGGAATGCTGGCTACACCTTC.